This entry describes one T cell receptor (beta chain). Its antigen remains unknown. The data derive from a study of cytomegalovirus exposure and HLA in healthy donors. Study as a whole: Of some 410 genotyped donors, roughly 76% grouped in the Caucasian-associated ancestry cluster. General study results and limits: Rarity characterized most TCR sequences, yet some public TCRs appeared in many donors.

Use of 60 Vbeta and 13 Jbeta primers characterized the PCR. TCRdb's table, derived via immunoSEQ multiplex PCR, lists solely in-frame clones and lacks some. The sample contains 150,000 to 200,000 clones, approximately 79% of which appear only once. Germline assignment: CDR1 ENHRY and CDR2 SYGVKD. The CDR3 is 15 residues long. The V and J ends lost 4 bases and 1 base respectively, with 14 bases between them. The receptor was isolated from a man aged 35 to 55 in good health and CMV-seropositive. The chain links TRBV10-3 to TRBJ2-7; a weak D match, TRBD2 (6 bases). Sequencing input: PBMCs. Here the CDR3 DNA reads TGTGCCATCAGTGGGGGGGTAGACTCTTCCTACGAGCAGTACTTC. Residues: CAISGGVDSSYEQYF.